This is a list of T cell receptor beta chains from one sample in a study of shared clonotypes between healthy human individuals. Produced via immunoSEQ multiplex PCR; TCRdb's table is partial and in-frame only. The sample has some 2.3 million clones, over 90% seen once; the top ten hold about 0.39%. Sequenced: naive CD4+ T cells from PBMCs. These receptors came from a man in his late teens or twenties in good health. Some clones in this sample may be carry-over from other donors' samples. CDR3s include the opening cysteine and the closing phenylalanine or tryptophan. A D gene is named only where the DNA matches it firmly. Clone size is not always given. Where it is, it says once, few, many or a class for expanded clones.

d_call	j_call	v_call	clone_size	cdr3_aa	cdr3_nt
-	TRBJ1-2	TRBV29-1	-	CSVERDGPPHYGYTF	TGCAGCGTTGAACGGGACGGGCCACCCCACTATGGCTACACCTTC
-	TRBJ2-7	TRBV10-3	-	CAISDSGRYEQYF	TGTGCCATCAGTGACAGCGGGCGCTACGAGCAGTACTTC
TRBD1	TRBJ1-1	TRBV28	-	CASQGQAGKIQNTEAFF	TGTGCCAGCCAAGGACAGGCAGGGAAGATCCAGAACACTGAAGCTTTCTTT
-	TRBJ1-2	TRBV5-6	-	CASKIKWGLRYGYTF	TGTGCCAGCAAGATAAAATGGGGCCTACGCTATGGCTACACCTTC
-	TRBJ2-1	TRBV10-1	-	CASSVRVNEQFF	TGCGCCAGCAGTGTAAGGGTCAATGAGCAGTTCTTC
-	TRBJ2-1	TRBV30	-	CAWGPQAGLEQFF	TGTGCCTGGGGCCCCCAGGCGGGGCTTGAGCAGTTCTTC
-	TRBJ2-1	TRBV5-1	-	CASSFQQGYEQFF	TGCGCCAGCAGCTTTCAACAGGGTTATGAGCAGTTCTTC
-	TRBJ1-2	TRBV10-3	-	CASDVGGGAYGYTF	TGTGCCAGCGACGTCGGGGGGGGCGCTTATGGCTACACCTTC
-	TRBJ1-4	TRBV11-1	-	CASSPETRLGNEKLFF	TGTGCCAGCAGCCCCGAGACCCGTTTGGGGAATGAAAAACTGTTTTTT
-	TRBJ2-7	TRBV11-2	-	CASSLLGDDAYEQYF	TGTGCCAGCAGCTTATTGGGGGACGACGCCTACGAGCAGTACTTC
TRBD1	TRBJ2-7	TRBV11-2	once	CASSPLRGQGFYEQYF	TGTGCCAGCAGTCCCCTTAGGGGACAGGGGTTCTACGAGCAGTACTTC
TRBD2	TRBJ2-5	TRBV29-1	-	CSVGGRGLQETQYF	TGCAGCGTTGGCGGGAGAGGGCTCCAAGAGACCCAGTACTTC
-	TRBJ1-2	TRBV5-1	-	CASSLGDTTYGYTF	TGCGCCAGCAGCTTGGGGGACACTACATATGGCTACACCTTC
-	TRBJ2-2	TRBV5-4	-	CASSPRGGTPTGELFF	TGTGCCAGCAGCCCGAGAGGCGGGACCCCCACCGGGGAGCTGTTTTTT
-	TRBJ2-2	TRBV7-2	-	CASSLASQEPSRELFF	TGTGCCAGCAGCTTAGCGTCACAGGAACCCTCCCGGGAGCTGTTTTTT
-	TRBJ2-1	TRBV2	-	CASVGGGSSYNEQFF	TGTGCCAGCGTGGGGGGCGGGAGCTCCTACAATGAGCAGTTCTTC
-	TRBJ2-7	TRBV27	-	CASGFGGLAYEQYF	TGTGCCAGCGGATTTGGAGGGCTTGCCTACGAGCAGTACTTC
-	TRBJ2-1	TRBV5-1	-	CASSFSGPGSSGEQFF	TGCGCCAGCAGCTTTAGCGGACCCGGGAGCTCGGGTGAGCAGTTCTTC
TRBD1	TRBJ1-4	TRBV6-1	-	CASSGKGQGVRNEKLFF	TGTGCCAGCAGTGGTAAGGGACAGGGAGTTAGGAATGAAAAACTGTTTTTT
TRBD1	TRBJ2-7	TRBV4-1	-	CASSQIGRGQGAHYEQYF	TGCGCCAGCAGCCAAATCGGAAGGGGGCAGGGGGCCCACTACGAGCAGTACTTC
-	TRBJ2-2	TRBV10-1	-	CASSTLRAPNTGELFF	TGCGCCAGCAGTACCCTTCGGGCACCGAACACCGGGGAGCTGTTTTTT
TRBD1	TRBJ1-2	TRBV7-6	-	CASSKGTGHNYGYTF	TGTGCCAGCAGCAAAGGGACAGGTCATAACTATGGCTACACCTTC
TRBD2	TRBJ2-1	TRBV6-4	-	CASSEWTSGRYEQFF	TGTGCCAGCAGTGAATGGACTAGCGGGAGATATGAGCAGTTCTTC
TRBD1	TRBJ2-2	TRBV11-2	-	CASSFGQGWTGELFF	TGTGCCAGCAGCTTCGGACAGGGGTGGACCGGGGAGCTGTTTTTT
-	TRBJ2-2	TRBV6-6	-	CASTGNTGELFF	TGTGCCAGCACAGGGAACACCGGGGAGCTGTTTTTT
-	TRBJ2-7	TRBV5-1	-	CASSLRDRHSTGQYF	TGCGCCAGCAGCTTGCGCGACCGCCATTCCACCGGGCAGTACTTC